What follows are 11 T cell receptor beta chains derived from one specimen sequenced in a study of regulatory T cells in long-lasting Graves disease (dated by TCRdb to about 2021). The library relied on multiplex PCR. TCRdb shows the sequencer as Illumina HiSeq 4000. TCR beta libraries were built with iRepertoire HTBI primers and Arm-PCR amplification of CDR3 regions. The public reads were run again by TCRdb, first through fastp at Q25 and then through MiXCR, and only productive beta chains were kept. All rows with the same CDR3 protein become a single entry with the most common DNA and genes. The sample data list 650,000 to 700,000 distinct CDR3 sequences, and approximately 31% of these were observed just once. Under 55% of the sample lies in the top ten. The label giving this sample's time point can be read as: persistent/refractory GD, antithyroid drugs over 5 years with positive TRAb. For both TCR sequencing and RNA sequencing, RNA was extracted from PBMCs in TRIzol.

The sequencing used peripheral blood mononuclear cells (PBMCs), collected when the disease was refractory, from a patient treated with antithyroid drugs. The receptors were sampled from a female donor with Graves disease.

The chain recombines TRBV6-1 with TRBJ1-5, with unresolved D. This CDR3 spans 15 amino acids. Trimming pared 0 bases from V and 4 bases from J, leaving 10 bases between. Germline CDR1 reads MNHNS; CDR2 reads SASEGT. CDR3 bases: TGTGCCAGCAGTGAAGCTGCCACCGCTAATCAGCCCCAGCATTTT. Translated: CASSEAATANQPQHF.

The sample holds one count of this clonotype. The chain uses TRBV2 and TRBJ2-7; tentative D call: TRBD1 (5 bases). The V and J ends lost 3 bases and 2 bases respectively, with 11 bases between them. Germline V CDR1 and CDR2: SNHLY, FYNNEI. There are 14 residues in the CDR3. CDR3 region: CASSDPRQTYEQYF. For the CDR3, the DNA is TGTGCCAGCAGTGACCCGCGACAGACCTACGAGCAGTACTTC.

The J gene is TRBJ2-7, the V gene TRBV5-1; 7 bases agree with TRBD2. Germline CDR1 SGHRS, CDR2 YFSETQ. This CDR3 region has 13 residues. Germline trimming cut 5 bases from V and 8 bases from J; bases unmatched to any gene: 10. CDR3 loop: CASRASGVTKQYF. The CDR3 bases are TGCGCCAGCAGGGCTAGCGGTGTTACGAAGCAGTACTTC.

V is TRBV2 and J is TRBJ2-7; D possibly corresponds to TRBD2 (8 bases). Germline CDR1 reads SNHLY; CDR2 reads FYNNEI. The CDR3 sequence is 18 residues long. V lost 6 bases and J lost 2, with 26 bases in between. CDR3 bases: TGTGCCAGCAGCTCCCAACCGACAGGGCTAGCGGGCGCCTACGAGCAGTACTTC. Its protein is CASSSQPTGLAGAYEQYF. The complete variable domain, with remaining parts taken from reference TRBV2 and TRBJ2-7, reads EPEVTQTPSHQVTQMGQEVILRCVPISNHLYFYWYRQILGQKVEFLVSFYNNEISEKSEIFDDQFSVERPDGSNFTLKIRSTKLEDSAMYFCASSSQPTGLAGAYEQYFGPGTRLTVT.

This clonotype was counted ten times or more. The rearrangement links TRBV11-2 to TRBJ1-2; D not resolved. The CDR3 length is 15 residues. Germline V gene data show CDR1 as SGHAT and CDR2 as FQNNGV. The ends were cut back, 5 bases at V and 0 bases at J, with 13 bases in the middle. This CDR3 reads CASSGRGIPNYGYTF. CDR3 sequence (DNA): TGTGCCAGCAGCGGGCGAGGAATCCCTAACTATGGCTACACCTTC. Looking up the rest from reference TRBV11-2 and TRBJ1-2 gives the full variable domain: EAGVAQSPRYKIIEKRQSVAFWCNPISGHATLYWYQQILGQGPKLLIQFQNNGVVDDSQLPKDRFSAERLKGVDSTLKIQPAKLEDSAVYLCASSGRGIPNYGYTFGSGTRLTVV.

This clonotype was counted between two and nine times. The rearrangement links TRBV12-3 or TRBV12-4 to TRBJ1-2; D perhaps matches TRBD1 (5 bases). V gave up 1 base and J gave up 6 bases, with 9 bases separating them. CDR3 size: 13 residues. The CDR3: CASSLDRRDGYTF. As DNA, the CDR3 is TGTGCCAGCAGTTTAGACCGCAGGGATGGCTACACCTTC.

CDR3 sequence reads: CASSPARTSGSRDNEQFF. CDR3 nucleotide sequence: TGTGCCAGTAGTCCAGCCCGGACTAGCGGGAGTCGCGACAATGAGCAGTTCTTC. The rearrangement links TRBV19 to TRBJ2-1, with 13 nucleotides matching TRBD2. CDR3 length equals 18 residues. In germline, CDR1 is LNHDA, CDR2 SQIVND (reference sequence). Losses at the gene ends were 5 bases for V and 5 bases for J; bases not matched to a gene: 12.

CDR3 DNA sequence: TGCAGCGGCGCCGGGACAGGGGTCACTGAAGCTTTCTTT. Translating gives CSGAGTGVTEAFF. The chain combines TRBV29-1 with TRBJ1-1; 10 bases line up with TRBD1. V gave up 7 bases and J gave up 4 bases; unmatched junction bases: 6. The CDR3 loop spans 13 amino acids. Per the germline V gene, CDR1 is SQVTM and CDR2 is ANQGSEA.

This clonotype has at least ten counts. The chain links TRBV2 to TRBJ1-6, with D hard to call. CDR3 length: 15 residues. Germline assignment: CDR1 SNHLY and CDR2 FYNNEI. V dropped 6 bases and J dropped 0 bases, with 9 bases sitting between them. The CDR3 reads CASRVLSSYNSPLHF. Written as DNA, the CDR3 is TGTGCCAGCAGAGTGTTAAGCTCCTATAATTCACCCCTCCACTTT. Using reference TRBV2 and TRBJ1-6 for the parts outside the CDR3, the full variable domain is EPEVTQTPSHQVTQMGQEVILRCVPISNHLYFYWYRQILGQKVEFLVSFYNNEISEKSEIFDDQFSVERPDGSNFTLKIRSTKLEDSAMYFCASRVLSSYNSPLHFGNGTRLTVT.

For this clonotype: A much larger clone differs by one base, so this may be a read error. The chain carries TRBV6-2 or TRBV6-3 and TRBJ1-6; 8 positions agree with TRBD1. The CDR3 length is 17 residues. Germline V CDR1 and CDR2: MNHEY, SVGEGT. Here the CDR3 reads CAISYSGLQGDNSPLHF. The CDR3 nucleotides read TGTGCCATCAGTTACTCGGGGCTACAGGGGGATAATTCACCCCTCCACTTT.

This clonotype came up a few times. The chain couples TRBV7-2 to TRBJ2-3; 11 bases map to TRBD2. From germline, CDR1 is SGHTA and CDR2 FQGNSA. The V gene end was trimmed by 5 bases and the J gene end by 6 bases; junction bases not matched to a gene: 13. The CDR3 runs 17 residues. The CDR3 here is CASSTYTTSGRGDTQYF. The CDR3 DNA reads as TGTGCCAGCAGCACCTATACCACTAGCGGGAGAGGTGATACGCAGTATTTT.